This T cell receptor beta chain was documented in a study of OX40 agonist ivuxolimab in advanced cancers. Turning to the study itself: Treatment received earlier with anti-PD-1, anti-PD-L1 or anti-CTLA-4 agents was allowed, and approximately 44% had some. Study conclusions and caveats: No determination was made of the antigen specificity of the expanded peripheral T cells.

At cycle 4 day 1, cycle 7 day 1, and baseline, blood was sampled. In regard to this clone: The antigen is not known.

Between the trimmed V and J ends, which lost 0 bases and 7 bases, there was a span of 13 bases. The CDR3 runs to 15 residues. CDR1 and CDR2 from the germline V gene are SGDLS and YYNGEE. TCRdb keeps only in-frame clones here, not all; method: immunoSEQ multiplex PCR. The table has 75,000 to 90,000 clones, more than 70% seen once. The chain combines TRBV9 with TRBJ1-4; no clear D. The source is an adult with an advanced solid tumor such as melanoma, head and neck, liver or kidney cancer. This specimen consisted of CD4+ or CD8+ T cells sorted from blood, obtained in a trial of the OX40 agonist ivuxolimab. In DNA, the CDR3 is TGTGCCAGCAGCGTAGCTGGGTTGCAGTCTGAAAAACTGTTTTTT. Translated, it gives CASSVAGLQSEKLFF.